One and the same sample provided the 30 T cell receptor beta chains below, sequenced in a study of response to subunit inactivated influenza vaccine. One entry per CDR3 protein, called by TCRdb with MiXCR from the RT-PCR reads. The sample has about 540,000 distinct CDR3 sequences, roughly 25% seen once. The same data also contributed to another study, on T cells expressing NK-cell markers. From that second work: 5'RACE template switching with UMIs produced the TCR beta cDNA.

The sequencing here drew on CD4+ T cells sorted from PBMCs, taken about 11 days after vaccination. The receptors derive from a man aged 50 to 60 who received an inactivated influenza vaccine.

This chain connects TRBV20-1 to TRBJ2-7, with TRBD2 matching 8 bases. This CDR3 is built from 14 residues. Germline V gene sequence: CDR1 DFQATT, CDR2 SNEGSKA (reference sequence). The CDR3 region is CSPSGRAQIVEQYF. In DNA form, the CDR3 reads TGCAGCCCAAGCGGGAGAGCCCAAATCGTGGAGCAGTACTTC.

V is TRBV18 and J is TRBJ1-5; D unclear. Germline CDR1 KGHSH, CDR2 LQKENI. V shed 3 bases and J shed 4 bases, with 10 bases lying between them. This CDR3 is 14 amino acids long. CDR3 protein: CASSPLGGNQPQHF. The CDR3 DNA sequence: TGTGCCAGCTCACCTTTGGGCGGGAATCAGCCCCAGCATTTT.

Only a few counts were recorded for this clonotype. The gene calls are TRBV5-5 and TRBJ1-5; D unclear. The CDR3 contains 14 residues. CDR1 and CDR2 from the germline V gene are SGHKS and YYEKEE (reference sequence). V lost 4 bases and J lost 4, with 12 bases in between. The CDR3 reads CASSGNTFNQPQHF. The CDR3 nucleotides read TGTGCCAGCAGCGGGAACACGTTTAATCAGCCCCAGCATTTT.

This clonotype appeared many times. The chain uses TRBV4-3 and TRBJ1-4; no reliable D call. This CDR3 contains 14 residues. V was shortened by 4 bases and J by 0 bases, with 6 bases between the two germline ends. Germline V gives CDR1 LGHNA, CDR2 YSLEER. CDR3 bases: TGCGCCAGCAGCCGGACTGCAACTAATGAAAAACTGTTTTTT. It yields the protein CASSRTATNEKLFF.

This chain links TRBV7-2 with TRBJ2-7; tentatively, D is TRBD2 (6 bases). The germline V and J ends were trimmed by 5 bases and 3 bases, with 17 bases remaining between them. Germline assignment: CDR1 SGHTA and CDR2 FQGNSA. The CDR3 extends over 15 amino acids. The CDR3 nucleotides read TGTGCCAGCAGCGCTCGGGGCGGGACGGTCTACGAGCAGTACTTC. Translating gives CASSARGGTVYEQYF.

The V gene is TRBV5-1, the J gene TRBJ1-5, with TRBD1 matching 8 bases. Germline V lookup: CDR1 SGHRS, CDR2 YFSETQ. The ends lost 3 bases at V and 4 bases at J; junction bases unmatched: 6. This CDR3 spans 15 amino acids. CDR3 sequence reads: CASSWSGQGNQPQHF. The CDR3 DNA reads as TGCGCCAGCAGCTGGTCAGGACAGGGTAATCAGCCCCAGCATTTT.

A few counts support this clonotype. The rearrangement joins TRBV10-3 to TRBJ1-2; no reliable D call. This CDR3 is built from 14 residues. V was cut by 3 bases and J by 6 bases, with 14 bases left in between. The germline CDR1 and CDR2 sequences are ENHRY and SYGVKD. CDR3: CAISDSRREDGYTF. The CDR3 DNA follows: TGTGCCATCAGTGATTCGAGGCGAGAGGATGGCTACACCTTC.

A few counts support this clonotype. The J gene is TRBJ2-7, the V gene TRBV7-2; 10 positions match TRBD2. Per germline, CDR1 SGHTA and CDR2 FQGNSA. V trimming: 2 bases; J trimming: 7 bases; junction bases outside the gene matches: 11. There are 16 residues in the CDR3. The CDR3 protein is CASSLTRTSGAREQYF. For the CDR3, the DNA is TGTGCCAGCAGCTTAACCCGTACTAGCGGGGCTAGAGAGCAGTACTTC.

V gene TRBV7-9 combines with J gene TRBJ2-4, with D possibly matching TRBD2 (6 bases). V was shortened by 5 bases and J by 6 bases, with 14 bases between the two germline ends. The CDR3 is 14 residues long. Germline CDR1 and CDR2: SEHNR and FQNEAQ (reference sequence). The chain's CDR3 is CASSKTPGLNIQYF. CDR3 in DNA: TGTGCCAGCAGCAAAACCCCGGGACTAAACATTCAGTACTTC.

This clonotype appeared a few times. The CDR3 coding sequence is TGTGCCAGCAGCCGACGTCGGGACAGGGTCGAGGAAAAACTGTTTTTT. This codes for CASSRRRDRVEEKLFF. This sequence joins TRBV5-5 and TRBJ1-4; 9 bases match TRBD1. Germline loops: CDR1 SGHKS, CDR2 YYEKEE (reference sequence). The CDR3 has 16 amino acids. V dropped 4 bases and J dropped 8; count of bases not matched to a gene: 12.

The chain recombines TRBV20-1 with TRBJ2-1, with TRBD1 matching over 8 bases. This CDR3 is built from 15 residues. After removal of 3 bases from V and 7 bases from J, the junction contained 11 bases not matched to a gene. The germline V gene has CDR1 DFQATT and CDR2 SNEGSKA (reference sequence). The CDR3 loop reads CSASEVGQGGNEQFF. In nucleotides, the CDR3 is TGCAGTGCTAGTGAAGTAGGACAGGGTGGGAATGAGCAGTTCTTC.

This clonotype occurred a few times. The V gene is TRBV3-1, the J gene TRBJ2-7; D might be TRBD1 (6 bases). Trimming cost V 1 base and J 0 bases, with 7 bases left between them. The CDR3 sequence is 14 residues long. CDR1 and CDR2 (germline): LGHDT, YNNKEL (reference sequence). CDR3 sequence (DNA): TGTGCCAGCAGCCAAGGGACAGCCTCCTACGAGCAGTACTTC. This sequence encodes CASSQGTASYEQYF.

The gene calls are TRBV28 and TRBJ2-1; D call uncertain. Germline V gives CDR1 MDHEN, CDR2 SYDVKM. V was pared by 5 bases and J by 8 bases, with 16 bases between. This CDR3 contains 14 residues. This CDR3 reads CASSPVLGWDEQFF. The CDR3 DNA sequence: TGTGCCAGCAGTCCCGTCTTGGGGTGGGATGAGCAGTTCTTC.

V is TRBV20-1 and J is TRBJ1-1; the match to TRBD1 covers 8 bases. The CDR3 contains 14 residues. Germline values: CDR1 DFQATT, CDR2 SNEGSKA (reference sequence). V trimming: 6 bases; J trimming: 8 bases; junction bases outside the gene matches: 14. Here the CDR3 DNA reads TGCAGTGCACCACGGACAGGGCGAAAGACGGAAGCTTTCTTT. This codes for CSAPRTGRKTEAFF.

In its sample, this clonotype was seen many times. The CDR3 sequence: CAISVGQETQYF. The CDR3 coding sequence is TGTGCCATCAGTGTGGGCCAAGAGACCCAGTACTTC. The chain couples TRBV10-3 to TRBJ2-5; unclear D gene. The CDR3 has 12 amino acids. Germline values: CDR1 ENHRY, CDR2 SYGVKD. The germline V and J ends were trimmed by 4 bases and 1 base, with 4 bases remaining between them.

This clonotype showed up just a few times. The chain couples TRBV2 to TRBJ2-7; D is tentatively TRBD1 or TRBD2 (6 bases each). This CDR3 comprises 12 residues. CDR1 is SNHLY, CDR2 FYNNEI, per germline. The ends were cut back, 9 bases at V and 6 bases at J, with 15 bases in the middle. CDR3 nucleotides: TGTGCCAGTGGGACTTGGGGGCGCGAGCAGTACTTC. This codes for CASGTWGREQYF.

This sequence joins TRBV20-1 and TRBJ2-2; D may be TRBD2 (6 bases). The germline gives CDR1 DFQATT, CDR2 SNEGSKA (reference sequence). The CDR3 consists of 16 residues. Trimming took 5 bases from V and 1 from J, leaving 17 bases between them. As DNA, the CDR3 is TGCAGTGCTTCGGGACTCTCGAATCAGAACACCGGGGAGCTGTTTTTT. Its protein is CSASGLSNQNTGELFF.

This clonotype was seen only a few times. The chain combines TRBV20-1 with TRBJ1-6; TRBD1 agrees at 10 bases. Germline CDR1 DFQATT, CDR2 SNEGSKA (reference sequence). After removal of 5 bases from V and 8 bases from J, the junction contained 3 bases not matched to a gene. The CDR3 is 13 residues long. CDR3 coding DNA: TGCAGTGCTTCGACAGGGGGCGATTCACCCCTCCACTTT. This encodes CSASTGGDSPLHF.

To note about this clonotype: The junction differs from germline at one of its ends, possibly a read error. This chain connects TRBV4-1 to TRBJ1-3; no reliable D call. This CDR3 has 14 residues. The germline CDR1 and CDR2 sequences are MGHRA and YSYEKL. The CDR3 nucleotides are TGCGCCAGCAGCCAAGTTACGCTCTCTGGAAACACCATATTT. The encoded protein is CASSQVTLSGNTIF.

This clonotype was counted a few times. The J gene is TRBJ2-5, the V gene TRBV20-1, with no clear D. The CDR3 runs to 13 residues. Germline CDR1 is DFQATT and CDR2 is SNEGSKA (reference sequence). The V end was cut by 1 base, the J end by 3 bases, with 9 bases between. As DNA, the CDR3 is TGCAGTGCTAGAGGTCAGGTAAAAGAGACCCAGTACTTC. This translates into CSARGQVKETQYF.

This clonotype was seen only once. The chain recombines TRBV6-1 with TRBJ2-1, with TRBD2 matching 8 bases. Germline V gene lookup returns CDR1 MNHNS and CDR2 SASEGT. Unmatched junction bases numbered 6, after V lost 8 bases and J lost 6 bases. This CDR3 has 13 residues. CDR3 in DNA: TGTGCCAGCTCCGCTAGCGGGTCCAATGAGCAGTTCTTC. As protein: CASSASGSNEQFF.

The chain recombines TRBV6-5 with TRBJ1-5; 7 bases agree with TRBD1. The CDR3 loop spans 16 amino acids. The trim removed 4 bases at V and 0 bases at J, leaving 6 bases unmatched. CDR1 is MNHEY and CDR2 is SVGAGI in the germline V gene. The CDR3 loop is CASSSPGGISNQPQHF. CDR3 sequence (DNA): TGTGCCAGCAGTTCACCAGGGGGAATTAGCAATCAGCCCCAGCATTTT.

Only a few counts were recorded for this clonotype. The chain uses TRBV5-1 and TRBJ2-7, with 7 bases lining up with TRBD2. Per the germline V gene, CDR1 is SGHRS and CDR2 is YFSETQ. With V trimmed by 1 base and J by 4 bases, 8 bases remained unmatched. The CDR3 has 15 amino acids. CDR3 coding DNA: TGCGCCAGCAGCTTGAGAGGCGGGAGTGGGTACGAGCAGTACTTC. Translating it yields CASSLRGGSGYEQYF.

This clonotype was detected only a few times. V and J are TRBV20-1 and TRBJ1-6; TRBD1 matches at 8 bases. Germline assignment: CDR1 DFQATT and CDR2 SNEGSKA (reference sequence). The CDR3 runs to 13 residues. Trimming removed 5 bases from V and 7 bases from J; junction bases left unmatched: 4. The CDR3 nucleotides are TGCAGTGCTCCGGGACAGGCGAATTCACCCCTCCACTTT. Its protein is CSAPGQANSPLHF.

Ten or more counts support this clonotype. The chain recombines TRBV10-3 with TRBJ1-1; the D is unclear. Trimming removed 0 bases at V and 10 bases at J, with 9 bases between. Germline values: CDR1 ENHRY, CDR2 SYGVKD. CDR3 length: 12 residues. The CDR3 nucleotides are TGTGCCATCAGTGAGTCAGGTGTCGGAGCTTTCTTT. Translating it yields CAISESGVGAFF.

CDR3 bases: TGTGCCAGCAGCTTAAGCCAGGGGGCCCAACTAGAGCAGTACTTC. Its protein product is CASSLSQGAQLEQYF. The rearrangement joins TRBV7-6 to TRBJ2-7, with 8 bases lining up with TRBD1. This CDR3 spans 15 amino acids. J lost 7 bases, V lost 2 bases, and 10 bases had no gene match. Germline CDR1 reads SGHVS; CDR2 reads FNYEAQ.

CDR3 sequence reads: CASSYGTPWGTNYGYTF. The CDR3 region has the DNA TGTGCCAGCAGTTACGGCACGCCATGGGGGACTAACTATGGCTACACCTTC. The chain is built from TRBV6-5 and TRBJ1-2; D is perhaps TRBD1 (5 bases). This CDR3 region has 17 residues. Germline CDR1 MNHEY, CDR2 SVGAGI. V lost 2 bases, J lost 0 bases, and 16 bases lay in between.

The V call is TRBV20-1, the J call TRBJ2-2, with D possibly being TRBD1 (6 bases). V was cut by 4 bases and J by 2 bases, with 11 bases left in between. Germline V gene lookup returns CDR1 DFQATT and CDR2 SNEGSKA (reference sequence). The CDR3 contains 14 residues. The CDR3 loop is CSANTGHNTGELFF. CDR3 coding DNA: TGCAGTGCTAACACGGGACACAACACCGGGGAGCTGTTTTTT.

About this clonotype: The junction departs from germline at one end; a sequencing error may be responsible. The chain has TRBV5-1 and TRBJ2-7; D unresolved. This CDR3 has 13 amino acids. Germline loops: CDR1 SGHRS, CDR2 YFSETQ. The CDR3, as DNA: TGTGCCAGCAGTTTAGAGACCAATTACGAGCAGTACTTC. Its translation: CASSLETNYEQYF. Drawing the rest from reference TRBV5-1 and TRBJ2-7, the complete variable domain is KAGVTQTPRYLIKTRGQQVTLSCSPISGHRSVSWYQQTPGQGLQFLFEYFSETQRNKGNFPGRFSGRQFSNSRSEMNVSTLELGDSALYLCASSLETNYEQYFGPGTRLTVT.

This clonotype was detected a few times. This rearrangement joins TRBV6-2 or TRBV6-3 to TRBJ2-5; 8 bases fit TRBD2. The CDR3 totals 14 residues. J was trimmed by 4 bases and V by 6 bases; bases with no gene match: 7. The germline CDR1 and CDR2 sequences are MNHEY and SVGEGT. CDR3 region: CASRRAGARETQYF. The CDR3 DNA reads TGTGCCAGCAGAAGAGCGGGAGCGCGAGAGACCCAGTACTTC.